The 3 T cell receptor beta chains below come from one sample, sequenced in a study of T-cell memory formation after mild COVID-19. One entry per CDR3 protein results from TCRdb running MiXCR on the 5' RACE reads. The sample includes 380,000 or so distinct CDR3 sequences, about 13% of them seen just once. Sequencing input: PBMCs or a T cell subset sorted from them (not recorded which). The source is a man aged 18-30 years who had mild COVID-19 (a few samples of this study predate the infection). Cell type and time point are not known.

This clonotype appeared a few times. The V and J genes are TRBV5-1 and TRBJ2-5, with D maybe TRBD2 (6 bases). The CDR3 contains 14 residues. Between the trimmed V and J ends, which lost 1 base and 2 bases, there was a span of 9 bases. The V gene's germline CDR1 is SGHRS and CDR2 YFSETQ. In nucleotides, the CDR3 is TGCGCCAGCAGCTTGACGCGGGAACAAGAGACCCAGTACTTC. Translating gives CASSLTREQETQYF.

This clonotype was observed a few times. This chain joins TRBV29-1 and TRBJ2-2, with D possibly being TRBD2 (5 bases). V was clipped by 4 bases and J by 5 bases, with 11 bases between them. The CDR3 is 13 residues long. The germline gives CDR1 SQVTM, CDR2 ANQGSEA. CDR3 sequence: CSVGEGLTGELFF. In DNA, the CDR3 is TGCAGCGTTGGAGAGGGTTTGACCGGGGAGCTGTTTTTT.

The chain links TRBV7-6 to TRBJ1-1, with D unclear. Trimming took off 7 bases at V and 1 base at J, with 4 bases between the two ends. This CDR3 contains 11 residues. Looked up from germline, CDR1 is SGHVS and CDR2 is FNYEAQ. Here the CDR3 reads CASMANTEAFF. The CDR3 region has the DNA TGTGCCAGCATGGCGAACACTGAAGCTTTCTTT.